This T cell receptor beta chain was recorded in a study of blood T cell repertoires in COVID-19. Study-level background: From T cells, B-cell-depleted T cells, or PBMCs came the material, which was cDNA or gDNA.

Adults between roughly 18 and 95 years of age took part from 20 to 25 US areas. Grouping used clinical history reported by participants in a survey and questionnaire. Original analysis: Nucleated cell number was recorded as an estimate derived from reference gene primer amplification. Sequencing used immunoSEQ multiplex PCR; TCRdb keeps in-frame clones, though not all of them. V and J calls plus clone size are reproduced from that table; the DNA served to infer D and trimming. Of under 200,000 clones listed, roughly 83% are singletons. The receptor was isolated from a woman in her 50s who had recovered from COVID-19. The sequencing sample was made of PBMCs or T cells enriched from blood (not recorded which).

CDR3 amino acids: CASSAGTGAEAFF. CDR3 nucleotides: TGTGCCAGCAGCGCAGGGACAGGTGCCGAAGCTTTCTTT. The chain links TRBV5-6 to TRBJ1-1, with 8 bases fitting TRBD1. V dropped 4 bases and J dropped 8; count of bases not matched to a gene: 7. Per germline, CDR1 SGHDT and CDR2 YYEEEE. This CDR3 is built from 13 residues. The full variable domain, its missing parts supplied by reference TRBV5-6 and TRBJ1-1, is DAGVTQSPTHLIKTRGQQVTLRCSPKSGHDTVSWYQQALGQGPQFIFQYYEEEERQRGNFPDRFSGHQFPNYSSELNVNALLLGDSALYLCASSAGTGAEAFFGQGTRLTVV.